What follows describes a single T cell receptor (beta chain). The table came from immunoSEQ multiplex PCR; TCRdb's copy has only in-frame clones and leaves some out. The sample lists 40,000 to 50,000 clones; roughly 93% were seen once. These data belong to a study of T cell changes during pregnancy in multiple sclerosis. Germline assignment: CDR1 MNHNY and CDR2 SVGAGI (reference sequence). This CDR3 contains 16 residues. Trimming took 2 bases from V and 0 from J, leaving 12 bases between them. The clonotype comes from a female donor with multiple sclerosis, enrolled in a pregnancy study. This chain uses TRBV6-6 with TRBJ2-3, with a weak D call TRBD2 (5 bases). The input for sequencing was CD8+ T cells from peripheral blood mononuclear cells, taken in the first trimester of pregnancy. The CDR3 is CASSYLWTPSTDTQYF. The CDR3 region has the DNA TGTGCCAGCAGTTACCTTTGGACTCCAAGCACAGATACGCAGTATTTT.